This T cell receptor (beta chain) was obtained from a study of PD-L1 blockade in urothelial cancer. The time point here: pretreatment peripheral blood. Patients' urothelial carcinoma was locally advanced or metastatic. Study results and caveats: Durable-benefit cases showed more tumor-associated blood clone expansion at 3 weeks.

Here immunoSEQ multiplex PCR was the method, and the copy in TCRdb shows in-frame clones only, minus some. The sample holds 45,000 or so clones, roughly four fifths seen once. On this clone: The target antigen is unknown.

V was shortened by 2 bases and J by 0 bases, with 18 bases between the two germline ends. From germline, CDR1 is LNHNV and CDR2 YYDKDF (reference sequence). The CDR3 consists of 18 residues. The clonotype was recovered from a man in his forties or fifties with urothelial cancer. The chain combines TRBV15 with TRBJ2-3; no clear D. Material: PBMCs, obtained around atezolizumab (anti-PD-L1) treatment. The CDR3 here is CATSRPPEAVASTDTQYF. CDR3 DNA: TGTGCCACCAGCAGACCACCCGAGGCAGTTGCTAGCACAGATACGCAGTATTTT. Supplemented by reference TRBV15 and TRBJ2-3, the full variable domain reads DAMVIQNPRYQVTQFGKPVTLSCSQTLNHNVMYWYQQKSSQAPKLLFHYYDKDFNNEADTPDNFQSRRPNTSFCFLDIRSPGLGDTAMYLCATSRPPEAVASTDTQYFGPGTRLTVL.